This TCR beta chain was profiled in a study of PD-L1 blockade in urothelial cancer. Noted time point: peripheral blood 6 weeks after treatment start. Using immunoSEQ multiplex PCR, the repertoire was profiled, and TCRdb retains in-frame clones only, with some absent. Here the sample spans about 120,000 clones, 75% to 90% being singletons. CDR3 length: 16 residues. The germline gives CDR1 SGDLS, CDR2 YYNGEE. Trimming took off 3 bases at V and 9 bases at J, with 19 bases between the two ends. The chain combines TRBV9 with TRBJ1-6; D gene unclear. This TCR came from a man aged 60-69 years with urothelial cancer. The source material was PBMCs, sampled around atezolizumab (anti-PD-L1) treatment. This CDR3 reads CASSALEGPHLSPLHF. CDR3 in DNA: TGTGCCAGCAGCGCCCTTGAGGGCCCTCATCTTTCACCCCTCCACTTT. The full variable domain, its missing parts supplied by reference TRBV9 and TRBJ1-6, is DSGVTQTPKHLITATGQRVTLRCSPRSGDLSVYWYQQSLDQGLQFLIQYYNGEERAKGNILERFSAQQFPDLHSELNLSSLELGDSALYFCASSALEGPHLSPLHFGNGTRLTVT.